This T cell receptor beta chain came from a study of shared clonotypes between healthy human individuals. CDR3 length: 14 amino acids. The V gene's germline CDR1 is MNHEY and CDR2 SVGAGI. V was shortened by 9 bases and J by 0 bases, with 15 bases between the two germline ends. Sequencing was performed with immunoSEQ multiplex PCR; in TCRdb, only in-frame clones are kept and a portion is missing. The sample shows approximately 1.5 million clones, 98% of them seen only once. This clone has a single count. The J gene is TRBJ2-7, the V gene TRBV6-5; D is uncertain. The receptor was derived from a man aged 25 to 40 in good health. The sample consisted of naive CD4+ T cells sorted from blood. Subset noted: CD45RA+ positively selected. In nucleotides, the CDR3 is TGTGCCAGTTGGGCCCCTTCGAGCTCCTACGAGCAGTACTTC. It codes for CASWAPSSSYEQYF.